This T cell receptor (beta chain) was sequenced during a study of OX40 agonist ivuxolimab in advanced cancers. Concerning the study at large: Ivuxolimab was an agonistic, fully human IgG2 monoclonal antibody directed against OX40 (CD134), a costimulatory receptor. Intravenous ivuxolimab was administered to patients every 2 weeks at six dose levels: 0.01, 0.1, 0.3, 1.5, 3 and 10 mg/kg. Among the 50 to 55 dose-escalation patients, 19 had hepatocellular carcinoma, 15 or so melanoma, 9 renal cell carcinoma and 9 head and neck cancer. The dose-escalation cohort was roughly 87% male with a mean age of about 60 years, ranging from about 20 to 80. Prior anti-PD-1, anti-PD-L1 or anti-CTLA-4 therapy was permitted, and approximately 39% of dose-escalation patients had received checkpoint inhibitors. Partial responses were achieved by three dose-escalation patients, of whom one had hepatocellular carcinoma and two had cutaneous melanoma. The point of sequencing TCRbeta in the periphery was to test whether ivuxolimab changed TCR sequence diversity and drove clonal T-cell expansion. The paper reports the monotherapy dose-escalation portion (N of about 47 patients) of the phase I ivuxolimab trial.

For sequencing of the TCRbeta CDR3 region, genomic DNA was extracted from the sorted cells. The immunoSEQ Assay was used for sequencing of TCRbeta CDR3 regions. TCRdb carries this immuneACCESS record with in-frame sequences only. Its versions omit some clonotypes, under half of them owing to an unresolved V gene in the studies checked, with the rest unexplained. Here the sample has over 60,000 clones; about four fifths occur a single time. In total, the top ten clones hold 1.9% of the sample. Regarding this clone: Its antigen is currently not known. No much larger clone is present one base from it, and per-base qualities are unavailable.

Study-level results and caveats: After ivuxolimab, CD8+ T cells had more expanded clones than CD4+ T cells on average. In the 0.1-3.0 mg/kg groups, partial responders had among the lowest normalized peripheral clonal expansion, particularly in CD8+ T cells. Which antigens the clonally expanded peripheral T cells were specific for was not determined. Low levels of normalized T-cell clonal expansion were also seen in some patients who did not respond. At doses of 0.1 to 3.0 mg/kg, clonal expansion of both CD4+ and CD8+ blood T cells was observed from baseline to week 6.

Patients with autoimmune disease history or receiving systemic immunosuppression were excluded from the trial. Peripheral blood for TCR sequencing was drawn from every dose cohort at baseline, at cycle 4 day 1 and at cycle 7 day 1. The samples were drawn from a first-in-human, open-label, multicenter phase I dose-escalation trial of ivuxolimab. Adults with locally advanced or metastatic head and neck squamous cell, hepatocellular, melanoma or renal cell carcinoma were enrolled in the trial. Before TCR sequencing, CD4+ T cells and CD8+ T cells were sorted from peripheral blood as separate populations. Germline trimming: 10 bases from V, 1 base from J; junction bases outside gene matches: 11. Including cysteine and phenylalanine, the CDR3 has 17 amino acids. The kept DNA is CDR3 alone, 51 bases in frame from the first base. Looking up the germline V gene (reference sequence) yields CDR1 MNHEY and CDR2 SMNVEV.

This clonotype was obtained from an adult with an advanced solid tumor such as melanoma, head and neck, liver or kidney cancer. Sequenced material: CD4+ or CD8+ T cells sorted from blood, taken in a trial of the OX40 agonist ivuxolimab. This chain is built from TRBV27 and TRBJ2-2; TRBD2 aligns with 11 central bases. This receptor carries the CDR3 CATKGWTSGLNTGELFF. In nucleotides, the sequence is TGTGCCACCAAGGGGTGGACTAGCGGGTTGAACACCGGGGAGCTGTTTTTT.